The 2 T cell receptor beta chains listed next were all sequenced from one sample in a study of follicular helper T cells after annual influenza vaccination. Clones were read by immunoSEQ multiplex PCR, and TCRdb kept only the in-frame ones, dropping some. In the table there are 4,500 to 7,000 clones, about 82% of which are singletons. Time point of the sample: 2015-2016 season, pre-vaccination. The source material was CXCR5+ CD38- circulating T follicular helper cells from blood, sampled on the day of influenza vaccination. Documented subset: circulating Tfh, non-naive CD4+CXCR5+PD-1+ (ICOS+CD38+ or ICOS-CD38-). Receptor source: an adult who received the influenza vaccine.

The genes are TRBV5-4 and TRBJ2-7; no clear D gene. The CDR3 spans 13 residues. CDR1 and CDR2 (germline): SGHNT, YYREEE (reference sequence). The V end lost 0 bases, the J end lost 3 bases, and 7 bases lay between the germline ends. CDR3 bases: TGTGCCAGCAGCTTGGGTCTACGCTACGAGCAGTACTTC. It is translated as CASSLGLRYEQYF.

The rearrangement joins TRBV5-6 to TRBJ2-1; D gene ambiguous. Per germline, CDR1 SGHDT and CDR2 YYEEEE. CDR3 size: 13 residues. The V and J ends lost 3 bases and 3 bases respectively, with 7 bases between them. The CDR3 sequence is CASSSSDYNEQFF. DNA of the CDR3: TGTGCCAGCAGCTCGTCGGACTACAATGAGCAGTTCTTC.